Below are 27 T cell receptor beta chains sequenced from a single sample in a study of T cells in Graves' hyperthyroidism and ophthalmopathy. Amplification yielded TCR beta CDR3 regions, with RNA transcripts as the source. In the first-round RT-PCR of the TCR CDR3, the HTBI primer set was used. Each CDR3 protein is one row after TCRdb ran MiXCR on the multiplex PCR reads. The profile shows hundreds of thousands of distinct CDR3 sequences, approximately 14% of them singletons. The sample taken for sequencing was blood. The receptor set was obtained from a woman aged 35 to 49 with Graves' hyperthyroidism.

This clonotype was detected many times. V is TRBV2 and J is TRBJ1-6; TRBD1 aligns across 9 bases. Trimming at V came to 3 bases and at J to 7 bases, leaving 4 bases not matched to a gene. This CDR3 is built from 15 residues. Germline V gene lookup returns CDR1 SNHLY and CDR2 FYNNEI. This CDR3 is CASSETGGRNSPLHF. In DNA, the CDR3 is TGTGCCAGCAGTGAGACAGGGGGTCGGAATTCACCCCTCCACTTT.

The chain has TRBV4-1 and TRBJ1-1; 11 bases are shared with TRBD1. In germline, CDR1 is MGHRA, CDR2 YSYEKL. J lost 5 bases, V lost 3 bases, and 11 bases had no gene match. The CDR3 is 17 residues long. CDR3 sequence reads: CASSHYSGTGGKTEAFF. As DNA, the CDR3 is TGCGCCAGCAGCCATTATTCAGGGACAGGGGGAAAAACTGAAGCTTTCTTT.

This clonotype was counted many times. The V and J genes are TRBV28 and TRBJ1-5, with D possibly matching TRBD1 (5 bases). The germline CDR1 and CDR2 sequences are MDHEN and SYDVKM. The germline V and J ends were trimmed by 6 bases and 6 bases, with 18 bases remaining between them. The CDR3 extends over 15 amino acids. The CDR3 loop reads CASSGDYSPSQPQHF. CDR3 coding DNA: TGTGCCAGCAGCGGGGACTATTCCCCGAGTCAGCCCCAGCATTTT.

Remarks on this clonotype: Germline and junction disagree at one end, which may indicate a read error. The DNA of the CDR3 is TGTGCCAGCAGCTTGGAACCTAGCGGGCCTAACAATGAGCAATTCTTC. Its translation is CASSLEPSGPNNEQFF. The V call is TRBV5-4, the J call TRBJ2-1, with 8 bases lining up with TRBD2. CDR3 length equals 16 residues. Germline V gene sequence: CDR1 SGHNT, CDR2 YYREEE (reference sequence). The full variable domain, in which reference TRBV5-4 and TRBJ2-1 provide the parts outside the CDR3, is ETGVTQSPTHLIKTRGQQVTLRCSSQSGHNTVSWYQQALGQGPQFIFQYYREEENGRGNFPPRFSGLQFPNYSSELNVNALELDDSALYLCASSLEPSGPNNEQFFGPGTRLTVL.

This clonotype turned up a few times. Here the CDR3 reads CASSQVGTGFYEQYF. The DNA of the CDR3 is TGCGCCAGCAGCCAAGTAGGGACAGGGTTCTACGAGCAGTACTTC. V gene TRBV4-1 combines with J gene TRBJ2-7; 9 nucleotides align to TRBD1. V was clipped by 1 base and J by 3 bases; unmatched bases: 4. This CDR3 contains 15 residues. Germline V gene lookup returns CDR1 MGHRA and CDR2 YSYEKL.

This clonotype was detected only a few times. The gene calls are TRBV27 and TRBJ2-7; TRBD2 agrees at 12 bases. Trimming at V came to 6 bases and at J to 4 bases, leaving 4 bases not matched to a gene. Germline CDR1 is MNHEY and CDR2 is SMNVEV (reference sequence). The CDR3 is made up of 14 amino acids. CDR3 DNA sequence: TGTGCCAGCAGCCTAGCGGGAGGGCGATACGAGCAGTACTTC. Translated: CASSLAGGRYEQYF.

There are many counts of this clonotype. J is TRBJ2-3 and V is TRBV20-1, with no clear D. The CDR3 has 12 amino acids. Trimming took off 5 bases at V and 0 bases at J, with 6 bases between the two ends. Looked up from germline, CDR1 is DFQATT and CDR2 is SNEGSKA (reference sequence). CDR3 residues: CSAQYSTDTQYF. The DNA for the CDR3 is TGCAGTGCTCAGTATAGCACAGATACGCAGTATTTT.

As to this clonotype: A clone one base away is much larger, so this may be a read error. The gene calls are TRBV28 and TRBJ2-2; weak D call: TRBD2 (6 bases). The CDR3 has 18 residues. Looked up from germline, CDR1 is MDHEN and CDR2 is SYDVKM. CDR3 DNA: TGTGCCAGCAGTTTAAGCCCTGGGACTTTCGCGAACACCGGGGTGCTGTTTTTT. This gives the protein CASSLSPGTFANTGVLFF.

The V and J genes are TRBV6-9 and TRBJ1-1; D is undetermined. The CDR3 covers 13 residues. Germline V gene sequence: CDR1 MNHGY, CDR2 SVAAGI. The V end was cut by 3 bases, the J end by 6 bases, with 11 bases between. The CDR3 coding sequence is TGTGCCAGCAGTTACGGGCCGGGTGCTGAAGCTTTCTTT. Residues: CASSYGPGAEAFF.

In its sample, this clonotype was seen many times. The J gene is TRBJ2-7, the V gene TRBV5-5; weak D call: TRBD1 (5 bases). V lost 5 bases and J 1 base, leaving 16 bases between the germline ends. The CDR3 extends over 15 amino acids. The germline V gene encodes CDR1 SGHKS and CDR2 YYEKEE (reference sequence). CDR3 nucleotide sequence: TGTGCCAGCAGTCAAGGGGCCGTGGGGTCCTACGAGCAGTACTTC. This gives the protein CASSQGAVGSYEQYF.

V gene TRBV11-2 combines with J gene TRBJ2-1; 16 bases are a match to TRBD2. Germline CDR1 SGHAT, CDR2 FQNNGV. CDR3 length: 21 amino acids. V dropped 0 bases and J dropped 6; count of bases not matched to a gene: 14. For the CDR3, the DNA is TGTGCCAGCAGCTTAGATATCCCCTCGGGACTAGCGGGAGGGATAGGCAATGAGCAGTTCTTC. Its translation is CASSLDIPSGLAGGIGNEQFF.

This clonotype has ten or more counts. This chain connects TRBV28 to TRBJ2-1; 7 positions agree with TRBD2. The germline gives CDR1 MDHEN, CDR2 SYDVKM. The V segment lost 2 bases and the J segment 9 bases; nucleotides outside the gene matches: 4. The CDR3 is 13 amino acids. The CDR3: CASSLAGAIEQFF. CDR3 coding DNA: TGTGCCAGCAGTTTAGCGGGAGCTATTGAGCAGTTCTTC.

J is TRBJ2-3 and V is TRBV29-1; 11 bases line up with TRBD1. This CDR3 is 13 amino acids long. Germline trimming cut 6 bases from V and 3 bases from J; bases unmatched to any gene: 2. Germline lookup yields CDR1 SQVTM and CDR2 ANQGSEA. This CDR3 is CSVGQGGTDTQYF. Here the CDR3 DNA reads TGCAGCGTGGGACAGGGGGGTACAGATACGCAGTATTTT.

This clonotype was detected a few times. The chain employs TRBV6-5 and TRBJ2-7; tentatively, D is TRBD2 (6 bases). Germline lookup yields CDR1 MNHEY and CDR2 SVGAGI. This CDR3 has 14 residues. V was cut by 2 bases and J by 1 base, with 9 bases left in between. This CDR3 reads CASSYAGRSYEQYF. The CDR3 DNA reads as TGTGCCAGCAGTTACGCCGGGAGATCCTACGAGCAGTACTTC.

This clonotype was counted only a few times. The chain links TRBV4-1 to TRBJ1-2; possible D gene TRBD1, 6 bases. The V end was cut by 5 bases, the J end by 0 bases, with 10 bases between. This CDR3 comprises 14 residues. Germline CDR1 is MGHRA and CDR2 is YSYEKL. The CDR3 nucleotides read TGCGCCAGCAGCTTCGACAGGACTAACTATGGCTACACCTTC. It yields the protein CASSFDRTNYGYTF.

CDR3 DNA sequence: TGTGCCAGCAAATCCAGCGCCGGGACAGGGGGCTATGGCTACACCTTC. It specifies CASKSSAGTGGYGYTF. The chain is built from TRBV27 and TRBJ1-2; 11 positions match TRBD1. The CDR3 is made up of 16 amino acids. Germline V gene data show CDR1 as MNHEY and CDR2 as SMNVEV (reference sequence). The V gene end was trimmed by 7 bases and the J gene end by 4 bases; junction bases not matched to a gene: 11.

There are a few counts of this clonotype. It may be a read error: a sequence one base away is much more abundant. Likely a read error: the CDR3 ends without its conserved phenylalanine or tryptophan. This chain joins TRBV12-3 or TRBV12-4 and TRBJ1-1, with D tentatively TRBD1 (6 bases). The length of the CDR3 is 17 residues. V lost 1 base and J lost 4, with 19 bases in between. In nucleotides, the CDR3 is TGTGCCAGCAGTTTAGGGACCCTCGGGGGCCAGAGCACTGAAGCTTTCTCT. Translation gives CASSLGTLGGQSTEAFS.

V is TRBV6-1 and J is TRBJ2-1; 8 nucleotides line up with TRBD1. The V and J ends lost 3 bases and 4 bases, in that order; junction bases with no gene match: 8. Germline CDR1 and CDR2: MNHNS and SASEGT. This CDR3 contains 16 residues. Here the CDR3 DNA reads TGTGCCAGCAGTGAGCCGACAGGGGCGCTATACAATGAGCAGTTCTTC. It translates to CASSEPTGALYNEQFF.

CDR3 nucleotide sequence: TGTGCCAGCAGTGATTTTACAACTAATGAAAAACTGTTTTTT. Its protein is CASSDFTTNEKLFF. The chain is built from TRBV6-1 and TRBJ1-4; D not certain. Germline V CDR1 and CDR2: MNHNS, SASEGT. V shed 3 bases and J shed 0 bases, with 5 bases lying between them. This CDR3 contains 14 residues.

This clonotype was seen repeatedly, ten times or more. V gene TRBV12-3 or TRBV12-4 combines with J gene TRBJ1-5; D is possibly TRBD1 (6 bases). The CDR3 loop spans 15 amino acids. Trimming stripped 3 bases from V and 0 bases from J, with 9 bases between. CDR3 DNA: TGTGCCAGCAGTTTTTACAGGGATAGCAATCAGCCCCAGCATTTT. Translated: CASSFYRDSNQPQHF.

In this sample, this clonotype turned up many times. This chain uses TRBV27 with TRBJ2-2, with D hard to call. This CDR3 contains 16 residues. Germline values: CDR1 MNHEY, CDR2 SMNVEV (reference sequence). With 3 bases removed from V and 1 base from J, the gap between germline ends came to 12 bases. CDR3 bases: TGTGCCAGCAGTTTTGGCAGCTCAAGGAACACCGGGGAGCTGTTTTTT. Its translation is CASSFGSSRNTGELFF.

Many counts were recorded for this clonotype. The chain couples TRBV5-1 to TRBJ2-7; 8 bases match TRBD2. The V segment lost 5 bases and the J segment 1 base; nucleotides outside the gene matches: 8. The germline V gene has CDR1 SGHRS and CDR2 YFSETQ. CDR3 length: 15 amino acids. The DNA of the CDR3 is TGCGCCAGCAGTTACCGGGGGGGGGCATCCTACGAGCAGTACTTC. Protein product: CASSYRGGASYEQYF.

This clonotype was detected many times. The chain employs TRBV30 and TRBJ1-6; D not resolved. The CDR3 has 14 amino acids. Germline CDR1 GTSNPN, CDR2 SVGIG (reference sequence). The V end was cut by 2 bases, the J end by 8 bases, with 13 bases between. In DNA, the CDR3 is TGTGCCTGGAGTAGCCGCTTATCGGATTCACCCCTCCACTTT. Translating gives CAWSSRLSDSPLHF.

This clonotype was detected ten times or more. The chain links TRBV19 to TRBJ2-3, with 8 bases aligning to TRBD2. V dropped 3 bases and J dropped 6; count of bases not matched to a gene: 8. Germline assignment: CDR1 LNHDA and CDR2 SQIVND (reference sequence). CDR3 length: 15 residues. CDR3 nucleotides: TGTGCCAGTAGTATCCGGGAGGGGGAACCTGATACGCAGTATTTT. Its translation: CASSIREGEPDTQYF.

This clonotype has a count of ten or more. This sequence joins TRBV4-2 and TRBJ1-5; 9 nucleotides line up with TRBD1. This CDR3 contains 14 residues. J was trimmed by 5 bases and V by 6 bases; bases with no gene match: 5. Germline CDR1 LGHNA, CDR2 YNFKEQ. CDR3 DNA: TGTGCCAGCAGTCCGAGACAGGGGGATCAGCCCCAGCATTTT. Its protein product is CASSPRQGDQPQHF.

As to this clonotype: At one of its ends the junction is not consistent with the germline gene, which may arise from a read error. The chain links TRBV28 to TRBJ2-2; 7 nucleotides agree with TRBD1. This CDR3 is built from 16 residues. Germline V gives CDR1 MDHEN, CDR2 SYDVKM. The chain's CDR3 is CASRWTGTANTGEPFF. CDR3 nucleotide sequence: TGTGCCAGCAGATGGACCGGGACAGCGAACACCGGGGAGCCGTTTTTT.

This clonotype was seen more than once but under ten times. This rearrangement joins TRBV27 to TRBJ2-1; 8 bases line up with TRBD2. The V segment lost 8 bases and the J segment 9 bases; nucleotides outside the gene matches: 9. The CDR3 contains 13 residues. Germline V gene sequence: CDR1 MNHEY, CDR2 SMNVEV (reference sequence). The CDR3 is CASRSGSHLEQFF. CDR3 nucleotide sequence: TGTGCCAGCCGGAGCGGGAGTCACCTTGAGCAGTTCTTC.